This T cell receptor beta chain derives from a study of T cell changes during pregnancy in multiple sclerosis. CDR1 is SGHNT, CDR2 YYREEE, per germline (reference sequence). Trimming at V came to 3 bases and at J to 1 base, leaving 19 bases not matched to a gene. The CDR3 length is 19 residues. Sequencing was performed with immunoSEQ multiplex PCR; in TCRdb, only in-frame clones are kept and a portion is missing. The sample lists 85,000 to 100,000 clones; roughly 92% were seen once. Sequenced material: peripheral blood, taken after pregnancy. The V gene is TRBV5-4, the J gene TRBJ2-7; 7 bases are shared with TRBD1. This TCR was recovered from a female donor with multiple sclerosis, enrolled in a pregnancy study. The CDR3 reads CASSSDAGTAATDSYEQYF. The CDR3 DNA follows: TGTGCCAGCAGCTCCGACGCCGGGACAGCGGCTACCGATTCCTACGAGCAGTACTTC.